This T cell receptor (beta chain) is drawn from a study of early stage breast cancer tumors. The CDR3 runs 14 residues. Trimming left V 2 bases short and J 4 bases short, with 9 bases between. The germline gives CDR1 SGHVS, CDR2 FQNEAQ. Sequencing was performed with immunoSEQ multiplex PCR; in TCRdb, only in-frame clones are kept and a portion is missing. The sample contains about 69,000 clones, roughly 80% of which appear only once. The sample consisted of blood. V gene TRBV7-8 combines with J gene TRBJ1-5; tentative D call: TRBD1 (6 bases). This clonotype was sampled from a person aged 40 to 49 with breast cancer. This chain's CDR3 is CASSLTGSNQPQHF. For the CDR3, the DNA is TGTGCCAGCAGCTTAACAGGGTCGAATCAGCCCCAGCATTTT.